This T cell receptor (beta chain) was found in a study of blood T cell repertoires in COVID-19. Profiled with immunoSEQ multiplex PCR; TCRdb holds only in-frame clones, not every one. The table records tens of thousands of clones, just over 90% of them present only once. This CDR3 contains 16 residues. V dropped 2 bases and J dropped 6; count of bases not matched to a gene: 5. Germline V gene data show CDR1 as MGHDK and CDR2 as SYGVNS. The origin of this receptor is a man aged 65 to 79 with active COVID-19. The sample was peripheral blood. This chain links TRBV25-1 with TRBJ2-2, with 11 bases that match TRBD1. The CDR3 DNA is TGTGCCAGCAGTGAACCGGGACAGGGGGGCCCCGGGGAGCTGTTTTTT. It specifies CASSEPGQGGPGELFF.